The present T cell receptor beta chain was sequenced within a study of molecular identifiers for immune sequencing clone quantification. Broader study findings: More than 99% of effector molecules, versus under 1% of naive-cell molecules, belonged to clones above 20 RNA copies.

This clonotype was seen repeatedly, ten times or more. Antigen unknown. In germline, CDR1 is SGHTA, CDR2 FQGNSA. The CDR3 is made up of 18 amino acids. Trimming stripped 5 bases from V and 0 bases from J, with 21 bases between. Bulk TCR library preparation followed previously described methods with listed TCR primers. TCRdb re-called the PCR reads through MiXCR, storing one row per CDR3 protein. The sample includes more than 450,000 distinct CDR3 sequences, 20% to 25% of them seen just once. The gene calls are TRBV7-2 and TRBJ2-3, with a possible D match to TRBD2 (6 bases). The sequenced material came from naive CD8+ T cells from blood, with Jurkat cell RNA spiked in. Regarding subset: FACS-sorted CD8+CD4-CCR7+CD45RA+ naive T cells. This TCR came from a human donor in good health. Some libraries in this study had Jurkat cell RNA spiked in. The DNA for the CDR3 is TGTGCCAGCAGCGAACGGGGTTACCGGGAGATTAGCACAGATACGCAGTATTTT. Its protein product is CASSERGYREISTDTQYF.